A selection of T cell receptor beta chains follows, all from one sample in a study of shared clonotypes between healthy human individuals. Assay used: immunoSEQ multiplex PCR; TCRdb lists only in-frame clones, some missing. The table has roughly 1,800,000 clones, about 95% seen once; the top ten hold around 1.2%. Sequenced: naive CD8+ T cells sorted from blood. The receptors shown here come from a young man in good health. CDR3s include the opening cysteine and the closing phenylalanine or tryptophan. A D gene is named only where the DNA matches it firmly. Clone size, where shown, is once, few, many, or a class for clones that have expanded.

CDR3 protein,V gene,clone size,D gene
CASSEVVTDPYEQYF,TRBV6-1,once,-
CASSSLSGYNEQFF,TRBV5-4,-,-
CASSYFGTVEKLFF,TRBV6-5,-,-
CASTPPGLFNEQFF,TRBV27,once,-
CARSFSSRNSYEQYF,TRBV5-6,-,-
CASLQGAGGADTQYF,TRBV7-9,-,TRBD1
CASSLTNEQFF,TRBV7-9,few,-
CASSWSGSYEQYF,TRBV5-6,-,-
CASRHPFDEKLFF,TRBV7-9,-,-
CASSLETVYEQYF,TRBV7-9,few,-
CASSAWTAGADTQYF,TRBV9,-,-
CAIRVGVGETQYF,TRBV10-3,-,-
CASSNYPTDTGELFF,TRBV7-9,-,-
CASSPLGNQPQHF,TRBV25-1,-,-
CASSWGGGTDTQYF,TRBV7-9,-,-
CAISEGADTQYF,TRBV10-3,-,-
CARHRESGNTIYF,TRBV6-6,-,-
CASSLWLDADTQYF,TRBV7-6,-,-
CASSLWGFDQETQYF,TRBV7-8,-,-
CASSNGGLGETQYF,TRBV14,-,-
CAKTGGTYNEQFF,TRBV30,-,TRBD1
CASSYGRGETQYF,TRBV5-6,-,-
CASSLSGAYEQYF,TRBV5-4,-,-
CASSDDGLGEKLFF,TRBV10-2,-,-
CASSGLNNEQFF,TRBV5-4,-,-
CASSYGRLSNEQFF,TRBV6-5,-,-
CASSRPGANNEKLFF,TRBV9,-,-
CASSVGAGPGELFF,TRBV9,-,TRBD2